The rows below give T cell receptor beta chains drawn from one sample of a study of CD8+ T cells in alopecia areata. The protocol was immunoSEQ multiplex PCR, while the TCRdb copy is restricted to in-frame clones and leaves out a portion. The repertoire has under 350,000 clones, roughly 50% of them found once; the top ten carry more than 1.5%. The sequencing used CD4+ T cells sorted from blood, collected at week 24, from a patient treated with tofacitinib. These receptors were taken from a human donor with alopecia areata. Each CDR3 is given with its conserved first and last residue. The D gene is left open where the match is weak.

J | V | D | CDR3 | DNA
TRBJ2-2 | TRBV7-2 | NA | CASRSNTGELFF | TGTGCCAGCAGGTCAAACACCGGGGAGCTGTTTTTT
TRBJ1-5 | TRBV6-1 | NA | CASTSGDRSQPQHF | TGTGCCAGCACTTCCGGGGATCGTAGTCAGCCCCAGCATTTT
TRBJ2-3 | TRBV7-2 | NA | CASSWGGSTDTQYF | TGTGCCAGCAGCTGGGGCGGGAGCACAGATACGCAGTATTTT
TRBJ1-3 | TRBV7-2 | NA | CASSTATGSGNTIYF | TGTGCCAGCAGCACCGCTACGGGCTCTGGAAACACCATATATTTT
TRBJ1-2 | TRBV30 | NA | CAWNDFPSRGYTF | TGTGCCTGGAACGACTTCCCAAGTCGGGGCTACACCTTC
TRBJ2-3 | TRBV29-1 | NA | CSVERRSTDTQYF | TGCAGCGTTGAGAGGAGGAGCACAGATACGCAGTATTTT
TRBJ1-1 | TRBV30 | NA | CASSTFWTEAFF | TGTGCCTCTTCGACCTTTTGGACTGAAGCTTTCTTT
TRBJ1-4 | TRBV4-3 | NA | CASSPEVPRGEKLFF | TGCGCCAGCAGCCCGGAGGTGCCACGAGGGGAAAAACTGTTTTTT
TRBJ2-1 | TRBV4-2 | NA | CASSQDPAGPTYYGEQFF | TGTGCCAGCAGCCAAGATCCCGCAGGGCCGACTTACTACGGTGAGCAGTTCTTC
TRBJ2-1 | TRBV27 | NA | CASSSLLEQFF | TGTGCCAGCAGTTCCCTCCTGGAGCAGTTCTTC